This T cell receptor (beta chain) was captured by sequencing in a study of chemoradiotherapy in HPV16-positive cancers. The data were produced by immunoSEQ multiplex PCR, yet TCRdb's version contains in-frame clones alone and is incomplete. The data hold around 8,100 clones, with around 85% observed a single time. Study-level findings and limits: Better recurrence-free survival went with HPV-responsive T-cell expansion in HPV16-positive patients. Functional assays defining HPV-specific T cells used only a couple of HPV16-positive patients.

CDR3 length equals 18 residues. Deletions cut 7 bases from V and 0 bases from J, with 22 bases between. The germline V gene encodes CDR1 LNHDA and CDR2 SQIVND (reference sequence). Repertoires were sampled repeatedly during chemoradiotherapy. Comments on this clone: Antigen unknown.

V and J are TRBV19 and TRBJ1-5; D is uncertain. The sequence was collected from a human donor with HPV-associated anogenital cancer. The specimen was blood, collected from a patient who underwent chemoradiotherapy. The CDR3 DNA sequence: TGTGCCAGTACTGCAGAGGACGGGAATCTATATAGCAATCAGCCCCAGCATTTT. This codes for CASTAEDGNLYSNQPQHF.